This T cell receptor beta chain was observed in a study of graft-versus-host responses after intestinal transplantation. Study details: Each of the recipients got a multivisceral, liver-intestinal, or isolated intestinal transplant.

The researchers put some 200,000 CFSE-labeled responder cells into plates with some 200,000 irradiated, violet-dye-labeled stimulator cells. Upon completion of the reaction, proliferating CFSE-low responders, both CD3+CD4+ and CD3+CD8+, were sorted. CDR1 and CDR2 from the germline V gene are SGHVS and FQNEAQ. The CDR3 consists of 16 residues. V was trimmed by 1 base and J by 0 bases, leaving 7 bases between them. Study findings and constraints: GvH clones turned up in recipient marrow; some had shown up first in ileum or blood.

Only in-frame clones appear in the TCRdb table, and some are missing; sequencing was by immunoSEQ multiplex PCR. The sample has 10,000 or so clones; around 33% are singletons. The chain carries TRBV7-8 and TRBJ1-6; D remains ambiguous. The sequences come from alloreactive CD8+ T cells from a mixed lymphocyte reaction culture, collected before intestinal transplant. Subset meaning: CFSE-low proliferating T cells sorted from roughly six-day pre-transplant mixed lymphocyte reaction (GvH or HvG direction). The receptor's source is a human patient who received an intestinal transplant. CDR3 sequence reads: CASSLGLSSYNSPLHF. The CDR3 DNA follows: TGTGCCAGCAGCTTAGGACTCAGCTCCTATAATTCACCCCTCCACTTT. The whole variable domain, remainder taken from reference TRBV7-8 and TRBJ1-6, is GAGVSQSPRYKVAKRGQDVALRCDPISGHVSLFWYQQALGQGPEFLTYFQNEAQLDKSGLPSDRFFAERPEGSVSTLKIQRTQQEDSAVYLCASSLGLSSYNSPLHFGNGTRLTVT.